This T cell receptor (beta chain) was found in a study of control samples from healthy donors and cancer patients. Here immunoSEQ multiplex PCR was the method, and the copy in TCRdb shows in-frame clones only, minus some. The table lists 90,000 to 100,000 clones, roughly 78% of them singletons. V lost 6 bases and J lost 5, with 11 bases in between. This CDR3 has 12 residues. The chain couples TRBV12-3 or TRBV12-4 to TRBJ2-7; unclear D gene. The TCR was taken from a man between 60 and 70 years old in good health. Sequencing was carried out using blood. The CDR3 here is CASSETTHEQYF. CDR3 sequence (DNA): TGTGCCAGCAGCGAAACGACACACGAGCAGTACTTC.